The 27 T cell receptor beta chains below come from one sample, sequenced in a study of early T cells in non-severe SARS-CoV-2 infection. TCRdb itself ran the 5' RACE reads through MiXCR, one entry per CDR3 protein. The top ten hold around 0.58% of the sample, which has 85,000 to 95,000 distinct CDR3 sequences, roughly 15% seen once. Sample: whole blood. These receptor sequences come from an adult who was a healthcare worker with PCR-confirmed SARS-CoV-2 infection or an uninfected control (not recorded which).

This clonotype was observed a few times. The genes are TRBV3-1 and TRBJ2-2; 7 nucleotides line up with TRBD2. Looked up from germline, CDR1 is LGHDT and CDR2 is YNNKEL (reference sequence). This CDR3 region has 14 residues. V was pared by 0 bases and J by 6 bases, with 1 base of the junction left unmatched. The CDR3 coding sequence is TGTGCCAGCAGCCAAGACCGGGGGGCCGGGGAGCTGTTTTTT. Its translation: CASSQDRGAGELFF.

This clonotype was recorded a few times. The chain has TRBV12-3 or TRBV12-4 and TRBJ1-4, with TRBD1 matching 7 bases. The CDR3 has 14 residues. The ends lost 6 bases at V and 3 bases at J; junction bases unmatched: 4. The chain's CDR3 is CASRLGQPNEKLFF. DNA of the CDR3: TGTGCCAGCAGACTGGGACAGCCTAATGAAAAACTGTTTTTT.

V usage is TRBV10-3 and J usage is TRBJ2-3; D gene unclear. Looked up from germline, CDR1 is ENHRY and CDR2 is SYGVKD. Between the trimmed V and J ends, which lost 4 bases and 2 bases, there was a span of 4 bases. The CDR3 is 12 amino acids. CDR3: CAISGVTDTQYF. Here the CDR3 DNA reads TGTGCCATCAGTGGCGTCACAGATACGCAGTATTTT.

This clonotype was seen ten or more times. The chain recombines TRBV11-2 with TRBJ2-5, with D perhaps matching TRBD2 (6 bases). CDR1 and CDR2 from the germline V gene are SGHAT and FQNNGV. The CDR3 extends over 17 amino acids. The V end was cut by 5 bases, the J end by 2 bases, with 21 bases between. CDR3 sequence reads: CASSLNGFPGRQETQYF. Here the CDR3 DNA reads TGTGCCAGCAGCCTCAACGGCTTCCCTGGGAGGCAAGAGACCCAGTACTTC.

This clonotype was counted only a few times. V usage is TRBV5-1 and J usage is TRBJ1-2; D is perhaps TRBD1 (5 bases). CDR1 and CDR2 from the germline V gene are SGHRS and YFSETQ. V was shortened by 5 bases and J by 2 bases, with 16 bases between the two germline ends. The CDR3 has 15 amino acids. CDR3 nucleotide sequence: TGCGCCAGCAGACCAGGGTCTCCATCGAACTATGGCTACACCTTC. Protein product: CASRPGSPSNYGYTF.

The rearrangement joins TRBV19 to TRBJ1-2; D is perhaps TRBD1 (5 bases). Trimming stripped 3 bases from V and 8 bases from J, with 13 bases between. This CDR3 has 13 amino acids. Germline CDR1 and CDR2: LNHDA and SQIVND (reference sequence). The CDR3 nucleotides are TGTGCCAGTAGTATCTATGGGGCGCCGGGCTACACCTTC. Protein sequence: CASSIYGAPGYTF.

The chain recombines TRBV27 with TRBJ1-1; 7 bases line up with TRBD1. The CDR3 extends over 16 amino acids. The trim removed 7 bases at V and 3 bases at J, leaving 14 bases unmatched. Germline V CDR1 and CDR2: MNHEY, SMNVEV (reference sequence). The CDR3 region has the DNA TGTGCCAGCACCCCGACAGGGTTGGAATTGGACACTGAAGCTTTCTTT. It specifies CASTPTGLELDTEAFF.

This clonotype was observed a handful of times. The chain uses TRBV24-1 and TRBJ2-7; 8 nucleotides line up with TRBD1. The CDR3 runs to 16 residues. With V trimmed by 9 bases and J by 1 base, 13 bases remained unmatched. From germline, CDR1 is KGHDR and CDR2 SFDVKD. The CDR3 region has the DNA TGTGCCACCGGATATAACAGGGGGATGACATCCTACGAGCAGTACGTC. Protein product: CATGYNRGMTSYEQYV.

The sample holds many counts of this clonotype. V gene TRBV7-6 combines with J gene TRBJ2-2, with 10 bases identical to TRBD2. J gave up 1 base and V 5 bases, and 4 bases lay outside the gene matches. The CDR3 has 16 amino acids. CDR1 and CDR2 from the germline V gene are SGHVS and FNYEAQ. CDR3 in DNA: TGTGCCAGCAGCACGAGGACTAGCGGGAACACCGGGGAGCTGTTTTTT. Residues: CASSTRTSGNTGELFF.

CDR3 sequence reads: CASSLLVGVPSGELFF. CDR3 sequence (DNA): TGTGCCAGCAGCTTATTGGTGGGGGTGCCTTCCGGGGAGCTGTTTTTT. This rearrangement joins TRBV7-2 to TRBJ2-2; D tentatively fits TRBD1 or TRBD2 (5 bases each). CDR1 is SGHTA, CDR2 FQGNSA, per germline. CDR3 length: 16 residues. Deletions cut 2 bases from V and 6 bases from J, with 16 bases between. Using reference TRBV7-2 and TRBJ2-2 for the parts outside the CDR3, the full variable domain is GAGVSQSPSNKVTEKGKDVELRCDPISGHTALYWYRQSLGQGLEFLIYFQGNSAPDKSGLPSDRFSAERTGGSVSTLTIQRTQQEDSAVYLCASSLLVGVPSGELFFGEGSRLTVL.

V usage is TRBV29-1 and J usage is TRBJ1-2, with 10 bases matching TRBD1. This CDR3 comprises 14 residues. Germline V gene lookup returns CDR1 SQVTM and CDR2 ANQGSEA. V lost 3 bases, J lost 2 bases, and 3 bases stayed unmatched. Here the CDR3 reads CSVDSGQGNYGYTF. DNA for the CDR3: TGCAGCGTTGATTCGGGACAGGGGAACTATGGCTACACCTTC.

This clonotype was recorded a few times. Here the CDR3 DNA reads TGTGCCAGCTTTCCAGGGGACTATGGCTACACCTTC. Its protein product is CASFPGDYGYTF. The rearrangement uses TRBV2 and TRBJ1-2; a weak D match, TRBD1 (6 bases). The V end was cut by 8 bases, the J end by 3 bases, with 10 bases between. This CDR3 has 12 amino acids. Germline lookup yields CDR1 SNHLY and CDR2 FYNNEI.

This clonotype was observed at least ten times. This chain joins TRBV29-1 and TRBJ2-2, with D tentatively TRBD1 (5 bases). Per the germline V gene, CDR1 is SQVTM and CDR2 is ANQGSEA. The CDR3 spans 13 residues. The V end was cut by 4 bases, the J end by 2 bases, with 8 bases between. CDR3 amino acids: CSVAGYNTGELFF. As DNA, the CDR3 is TGCAGCGTTGCAGGGTACAACACCGGGGAGCTGTTTTTT.

The genes are TRBV9 and TRBJ2-3, with D unclear. In germline, CDR1 is SGDLS, CDR2 YYNGEE. The CDR3 sequence is 14 residues long. V was shortened by 1 base and J by 6 bases, with 12 bases between the two germline ends. In DNA form, the CDR3 reads TGTGCCAGCAGCGTAAACCCCCCCCCCGATACGCAGTATTTT. It is translated as CASSVNPPPDTQYF. Drawing the rest from reference TRBV9 and TRBJ2-3, the complete variable domain is DSGVTQTPKHLITATGQRVTLRCSPRSGDLSVYWYQQSLDQGLQFLIQYYNGEERAKGNILERFSAQQFPDLHSELNLSSLELGDSALYFCASSVNPPPDTQYFGPGTRLTVL.

This clonotype came up a few times. The chain joins TRBV20-1 to TRBJ1-1; no reliable D call. The CDR3 extends over 16 amino acids. Per the germline V gene, CDR1 is DFQATT and CDR2 is SNEGSKA (reference sequence). Trimming removed 6 bases from V and 6 bases from J, with 26 bases in between. CDR3 amino acids: CSAARMGSARKAEAFF. As DNA, the CDR3 is TGCAGTGCCGCTCGGATGGGGTCCGCAAGAAAAGCTGAAGCTTTCTTT.

Many counts were recorded for this clonotype. This sequence joins TRBV7-3 and TRBJ2-2, with TRBD2 as a possible D gene (7 bases). The CDR3 extends over 15 amino acids. Trimming removed 5 bases at V and 3 bases at J, with 13 bases between. Per the germline V gene, CDR1 is SGHTA and CDR2 is FQGTGA. This CDR3 reads CASSLRGADTGELFF. The CDR3 DNA sequence: TGTGCCAGCAGCCTTCGGGGGGCTGACACCGGGGAGCTGTTTTTT.

The CDR3 region has the DNA TGCAGCGTCGGACAGGGCCCTAATGAAAAACTGTTTTTT. Its translation is CSVGQGPNEKLFF. The chain couples TRBV29-1 to TRBJ1-4; the match to TRBD1 covers 8 bases. CDR1 and CDR2 from the germline V gene are SQVTM and ANQGSEA. The length of the CDR3 is 13 residues. Trimming took 6 bases from V and 3 from J; bases not matched to a gene: 3.

In this sample, this clonotype turned up a few times. The J gene is TRBJ2-1, the V gene TRBV5-1, with 9 bases aligning to TRBD1. J gave up 4 bases and V 6 bases, and 14 bases lay outside the gene matches. CDR1 and CDR2 (germline): SGHRS, YFSETQ. The CDR3 contains 17 residues. The CDR3 loop reads CASTLPPWDREYNEQFF. In DNA, the CDR3 is TGCGCCAGCACCCTACCTCCTTGGGACAGGGAATACAATGAGCAGTTCTTC. Looking up the rest from reference TRBV5-1 and TRBJ2-1 gives the full variable domain: KAGVTQTPRYLIKTRGQQVTLSCSPISGHRSVSWYQQTPGQGLQFLFEYFSETQRNKGNFPGRFSGRQFSNSRSEMNVSTLELGDSALYLCASTLPPWDREYNEQFFGPGTRLTVL.

The CDR3 bases are TGTGCCAGCAGCTTTGGTAACAGGGGGCTGGACTATGGCTACACCTTC. Residues: CASSFGNRGLDYGYTF. This sequence joins TRBV7-2 and TRBJ1-2, with 9 bases matching TRBD1. The CDR3 consists of 16 residues. CDR1 and CDR2 (germline): SGHTA, FQGNSA. V gave up 3 bases and J gave up 3 bases; unmatched junction bases: 8.

The chain recombines TRBV6-5 with TRBJ1-5; the D gene is possibly TRBD1 (6 bases). This CDR3 comprises 15 residues. Trimming shortened V by 0 bases and J by 7 bases, and 13 bases separated the two germline ends. Looked up from germline, CDR1 is MNHEY and CDR2 is SVGAGI. CDR3 sequence: CASSYSSGERQPQHF. As DNA, the CDR3 is TGTGCCAGCAGTTACTCATCAGGGGAGAGACAGCCCCAGCATTTT.

This chain links TRBV7-3 with TRBJ2-3; TRBD2 matches at 8 bases. Germline loops: CDR1 SGHTA, CDR2 FQGTGA. V gave up 5 bases and J gave up 3 bases; unmatched junction bases: 13. This CDR3 contains 17 residues. The chain's CDR3 is CASSLRGGILGTDTQYF. CDR3 DNA: TGTGCCAGCAGCCTCCGCGGGGGGATATTGGGGACAGATACGCAGTATTTT.

The J gene is TRBJ2-5, the V gene TRBV7-2; 11 bases are shared with TRBD2. The germline V gene has CDR1 SGHTA and CDR2 FQGNSA. The V segment lost 2 bases and the J segment 5 bases; nucleotides outside the gene matches: 4. This CDR3 has 15 residues. CDR3 loop: CASSLSSGGWETQYF. The CDR3, as DNA: TGTGCCAGCAGCTTATCTAGCGGGGGGTGGGAGACCCAGTACTTC.

The chain joins TRBV5-6 to TRBJ2-2; no definite D call. V was cut by 0 bases and J by 0 bases, with 6 bases left in between. The germline V gene encodes CDR1 SGHDT and CDR2 YYEEEE. This CDR3 contains 15 residues. Here the CDR3 DNA reads TGTGCCAGCAGCTTGGTACAAACGAACACCGGGGAGCTGTTTTTT. Its translation is CASSLVQTNTGELFF.

Only a few counts were recorded for this clonotype. The rearrangement uses TRBV20-1 and TRBJ1-2; TRBD1 matches at 7 bases. Germline V lookup: CDR1 DFQATT, CDR2 SNEGSKA (reference sequence). The CDR3 is made up of 14 amino acids. V trimming: 6 bases; J trimming: 6 bases; junction bases outside the gene matches: 13. The chain's CDR3 is CSAPGQANGDGYTF. The CDR3 DNA is TGCAGTGCCCCCGGACAGGCCAACGGGGATGGCTACACCTTC.

This clonotype was recorded at least ten times. The chain combines TRBV6-5 with TRBJ1-1, with D possibly being TRBD1 (6 bases). V was pared by 2 bases and J by 1 base, with 8 bases between. Germline V CDR1 and CDR2: MNHEY, SVGAGI. This CDR3 comprises 14 residues. The DNA of the CDR3 is TGTGCCAGCAGTTACAGGGGGGAGAACACTGAAGCTTTCTTT. This gives the protein CASSYRGENTEAFF.

The chain couples TRBV11-2 to TRBJ1-2; no definite D call. The length of the CDR3 is 15 residues. The V gene's germline CDR1 is SGHAT and CDR2 FQNNGV. V dropped 5 bases and J dropped 7 bases, with 20 bases sitting between them. The CDR3: CASSSLRGRTGGYTF. CDR3 nucleotides: TGTGCCAGCAGCAGCTTGAGAGGGCGAACCGGTGGCTACACCTTC.

This chain joins TRBV5-5 and TRBJ1-2, with 7 bases fitting TRBD1. Germline V gene data show CDR1 as SGHKS and CDR2 as YYEKEE (reference sequence). V lost 4 bases and J lost 3; bases outside the gene matches: 9. The CDR3 is 15 amino acids. This CDR3 is CASSPGTAPYYGYTF. DNA of the CDR3: TGTGCCAGCAGCCCAGGGACAGCCCCGTACTATGGCTACACCTTC.